This TCR beta chain is from a study of cytomegalovirus exposure and HLA in healthy donors. PCR primers comprised 60 Vbeta and 13 Jbeta primers. Only in-frame clones appear in the TCRdb table, and some are missing; sequencing was by immunoSEQ multiplex PCR. The sample records about 150,000 clones, 64% being singletons. J was trimmed by 5 bases and V by 5 bases; bases with no gene match: 7. The CDR3 length is 15 residues. Germline V CDR1 and CDR2: SGHTA, FQGNSA. The clonotype was recovered from a woman in her thirties in good health and CMV-seropositive. The chain employs TRBV7-2 and TRBJ2-5, with TRBD2 matching 11 bases. Sequencing was performed on PBMCs. CDR3 DNA: TGTGCCAGCAGCCTTAGCGGGGGGGCGTGGGAGACCCAGTACTTC. It codes for CASSLSGGAWETQYF.